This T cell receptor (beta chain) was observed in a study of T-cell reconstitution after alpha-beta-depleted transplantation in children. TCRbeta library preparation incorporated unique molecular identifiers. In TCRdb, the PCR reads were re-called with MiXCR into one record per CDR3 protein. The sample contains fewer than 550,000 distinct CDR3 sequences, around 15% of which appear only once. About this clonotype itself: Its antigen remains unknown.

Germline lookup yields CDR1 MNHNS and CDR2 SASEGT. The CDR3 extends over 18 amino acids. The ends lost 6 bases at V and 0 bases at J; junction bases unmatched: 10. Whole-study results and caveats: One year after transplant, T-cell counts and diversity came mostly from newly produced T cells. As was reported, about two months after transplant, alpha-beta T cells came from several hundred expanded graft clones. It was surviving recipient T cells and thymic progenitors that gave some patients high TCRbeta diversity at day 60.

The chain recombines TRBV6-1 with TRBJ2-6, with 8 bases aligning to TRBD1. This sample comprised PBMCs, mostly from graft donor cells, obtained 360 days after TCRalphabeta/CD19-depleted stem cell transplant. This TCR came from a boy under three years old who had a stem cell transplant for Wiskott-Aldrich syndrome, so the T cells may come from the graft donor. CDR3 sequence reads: CASRVGTGPSSGANVLTF. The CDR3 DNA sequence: TGTGCCAGCAGGGTCGGGACAGGCCCTAGCTCTGGGGCCAACGTCCTGACTTTC.